Here is one T cell receptor (beta chain) with its context. How the authors handled the data: Nucleated cell counts were estimated from reference gene primer amplification. Produced via immunoSEQ multiplex PCR; TCRdb's table is partial and in-frame only. For V, J and clone size, that table is used; D and trimming come from the DNA. Among about 52,000 clones listed, 81% were seen once. V was clipped by 1 base and J by 8 bases, with 15 bases between them. Germline V gene data show CDR1 as SGHKS and CDR2 as YYEKEE (reference sequence). The CDR3 runs to 15 residues. Seattle-derived patients entered the study during active infection and were followed longitudinally. These data come from a study of blood T cell repertoires in COVID-19. Study details: Some COVID-19 samples were acute and others convalescent; all came from the United States, Italy and Spain. From T cells, B-cell-depleted T cells, or PBMCs came the material, which was cDNA or gDNA.

The J gene is TRBJ1-4, the V gene TRBV5-5; no reliable D call. The sequenced material came from peripheral blood. The TCR sequence derives from a woman of 80 years or more with COVID-19, enrolled during active disease. CDR3 sequence reads: CASSLLYGGREKLFF. The DNA of the CDR3 is TGTGCCAGCAGCTTGCTCTATGGCGGTCGGGAAAAACTGTTTTTT.